The 19 T cell receptor beta chains below all came from one sample that was sequenced in a study of OX40 agonist ivuxolimab in advanced cancers. Profiling relied on immunoSEQ multiplex PCR, and the TCRdb table lists in-frame clones only, not all of them. Altogether about 30,000 clones are present, approximately 89% being singletons, with the ten largest covering over 9%. The source was CD4+ or CD8+ T cells sorted from blood, collected in a trial of the OX40 agonist ivuxolimab. The receptors come from an adult with an advanced solid tumor such as melanoma, head and neck, liver or kidney cancer.

CDR3 protein: CASSLLAPAAIRNQPQHF. The CDR3 nucleotides are TGTGCCAGCAGCCTTTTGGCTCCGGCTGCGATCCGCAATCAGCCCCAGCATTTT. The chain has TRBV28 and TRBJ1-5; D gene unclear. CDR3 length equals 18 residues. Per germline, CDR1 MDHEN and CDR2 SYDVKM. Trimming removed 6 bases at V and 2 bases at J, with 23 bases between.

The gene calls are TRBV7-9 and TRBJ2-7; D may correspond to TRBD1 or TRBD2 (5 bases each). CDR3 length equals 14 residues. Trimming shortened V by 5 bases and J by 3 bases, and 14 bases separated the two germline ends. The V gene's germline CDR1 is SEHNR and CDR2 FQNEAQ (reference sequence). For the CDR3, the DNA is TGTGCCAGCAGCCTAGGACAAGCGGTCTACGAGCAGTACTTC. Its protein product is CASSLGQAVYEQYF. The whole variable domain, remainder taken from reference TRBV7-9 and TRBJ2-7, is DTGVSQNPRHKITKRGQNVTFRCDPISEHNRLYWYRQTLGQGPEFLTYFQNEAQLEKSRLLSDRFSAERPKGSFSTLEIQRTEQGDSAMYLCASSLGQAVYEQYFGPGTRLTVT.

The chain is built from TRBV4-1 and TRBJ1-2; D is undetermined. The germline V gene encodes CDR1 MGHRA and CDR2 YSYEKL. The V end was cut by 0 bases, the J end by 4 bases, with 21 bases between. The CDR3 has 18 amino acids. CDR3 nucleotide sequence: TGCGCCAGCAGCCAAGATGAAGGCAGCCCTAAGTGGTCCTATGGCTACACCTTC. This codes for CASSQDEGSPKWSYGYTF.

The chain employs TRBV30 and TRBJ2-1, with TRBD1 identical over 12 bases. Germline V gene lookup returns CDR1 GTSNPN and CDR2 SVGIG (reference sequence). Unmatched junction bases numbered 20, after V lost 0 bases and J lost 5 bases. CDR3 length: 21 amino acids. CDR3 residues: CAWSVWAGTGGIRTRHNEQFF. The DNA for the CDR3 is TGTGCCTGGAGTGTATGGGCAGGGACAGGGGGCATAAGGACTAGACACAATGAGCAGTTCTTC.

The CDR3 here is CSVGELGSTDTQYF. CDR3 bases: TGCAGCGTTGGAGAGCTAGGCAGCACAGATACGCAGTATTTT. The J gene is TRBJ2-3, the V gene TRBV29-1; D not certain. Germline CDR1 SQVTM, CDR2 ANQGSEA. V was trimmed by 4 bases and J by 0 bases, leaving 11 bases between them. This CDR3 region has 14 residues.

This clone has only one observation. The rearrangement joins TRBV30 to TRBJ1-1, with 8 bases lining up with TRBD1. CDR1 and CDR2 (germline): GTSNPN, SVGIG (reference sequence). This CDR3 has 14 amino acids. With 2 bases clipped from V and 6 bases from J, the junction kept 8 bases outside the gene matches. The CDR3 spells CAWSLRGRLSEAFF. In DNA, the CDR3 is TGTGCCTGGAGTCTCAGGGGGCGTTTATCTGAAGCTTTCTTT.

The rearrangement uses TRBV13 and TRBJ1-5; 9 positions agree with TRBD1. This CDR3 comprises 17 residues. V lost 2 bases, J lost 7 bases, and 12 bases stayed unmatched. The germline V gene has CDR1 PRHDT and CDR2 FYEKMQ (reference sequence). CDR3 protein: CASSLTSTGTGRQPQHF. CDR3 in DNA: TGTGCCAGCAGCTTAACATCTACCGGGACAGGGAGGCAGCCCCAGCATTTT.

The chain has TRBV2 and TRBJ2-2; D remains ambiguous. The ends were cut back, 4 bases at V and 4 bases at J, with 10 bases in the middle. The CDR3 is made up of 14 amino acids. The germline gives CDR1 SNHLY, CDR2 FYNNEI. CDR3 amino acids: CASSAPLTTGELFF. DNA of the CDR3: TGTGCCAGCAGTGCTCCCCTAACCACCGGGGAGCTGTTTTTT.

The chain couples TRBV29-1 to TRBJ2-2, with a tentative D call TRBD2 (6 bases). The CDR3 has 13 amino acids. The V gene lost 3 bases and the J gene lost 5 bases, with 10 bases spanning the gap. Germline CDR1 is SQVTM and CDR2 is ANQGSEA. CDR3 sequence (DNA): TGCAGCGTTGACGGGAGAGGTACCGGGGAGCTGTTTTTT. Its translation: CSVDGRGTGELFF.

The rearrangement uses TRBV28 and TRBJ2-2; perhaps TRBD2 as D (7 bases). The V end was cut by 3 bases, the J end by 7 bases, with 9 bases between. Germline assignment: CDR1 MDHEN and CDR2 SYDVKM. The CDR3 consists of 13 residues. In DNA form, the CDR3 reads TGTGCCAGCAGTTTGGGGGGGCTCGGGGAGCTGTTTTTT. Residues: CASSLGGLGELFF.

This sequence joins TRBV6-4 and TRBJ1-1, with D possibly matching TRBD1 (5 bases). The CDR3 sequence is 13 residues long. Germline V gene lookup returns CDR1 MRHNA and CDR2 SNTAGT. V lost 4 bases, J lost 0 bases, and 6 bases lay in between. CDR3 protein: CASSATVNTEAFF. The CDR3, as DNA: TGTGCCAGCAGTGCGACAGTGAACACTGAAGCTTTCTTT.

CDR3 residues: CASSPTGFSYEQYF. The CDR3 DNA reads TGTGCCAGCAGCCCGACAGGATTCTCCTACGAGCAGTACTTC. The rearrangement joins TRBV11-2 to TRBJ2-7; perhaps TRBD1 as D (6 bases). The CDR3 length is 14 residues. V lost 5 bases to trimming and J lost 0 bases, with 11 bases between them. The germline gives CDR1 SGHAT, CDR2 FQNNGV.

The V gene is TRBV7-8, the J gene TRBJ2-3; perhaps TRBD1 as D (6 bases). CDR1 is SGHVS, CDR2 FQNEAQ, per germline. This CDR3 is 21 amino acids long. Trimming removed 1 base from V and 4 bases from J, with 30 bases in between. Written as DNA, the CDR3 is TGTGCCAGCAGCTTAGGGGGGTGGACAGAGGTAGAGGATACGGGGCCAGATACGCAGTATTTT. Amino acid sequence: CASSLGGWTEVEDTGPDTQYF.

The chain recombines TRBV6-5 with TRBJ1-2; no definite D call. Germline CDR1 reads MNHEY; CDR2 reads SVGAGI. This CDR3 region has 14 residues. The ends were cut back, 0 bases at V and 5 bases at J, with 10 bases in the middle. Here the CDR3 DNA reads TGTGCCAGCAGTTACTCGAACCACGGATATGGCTACACCTTC. It codes for CASSYSNHGYGYTF.

The chain links TRBV27 to TRBJ2-1; 8 bases map to TRBD1. V gave up 2 bases and J gave up 3 bases; unmatched junction bases: 12. There are 18 residues in the CDR3. Germline V gene sequence: CDR1 MNHEY, CDR2 SMNVEV (reference sequence). This CDR3 is CASSLPPPQGVVYNEQFF. In DNA, the CDR3 is TGTGCCAGCAGTTTACCCCCCCCACAGGGGGTAGTCTACAATGAGCAGTTCTTC.

The rearrangement uses TRBV29-1 and TRBJ2-7; TRBD2 aligns across 10 bases. There are 15 residues in the CDR3. CDR1 and CDR2 from the germline V gene are SQVTM and ANQGSEA. With 3 bases clipped from V and 3 bases from J, the junction kept 8 bases outside the gene matches. DNA of the CDR3: TGCAGCGTTGAGGGTAGGCTAGCGGGAGACTACGAGCAGTACTTC. As protein: CSVEGRLAGDYEQYF.

This sequence joins TRBV28 and TRBJ2-7; the D gene is possibly TRBD2 (5 bases). Trimming removed 3 bases at V and 3 bases at J, with 9 bases between. In germline, CDR1 is MDHEN, CDR2 SYDVKM. CDR3 length: 13 amino acids. The CDR3 DNA reads as TGTGCCAGCAGTTTGGCGGGCGGCTACGAGCAGTACTTC. This gives the protein CASSLAGGYEQYF.

The rearrangement joins TRBV11-3 to TRBJ2-5, with D perhaps being TRBD1 or TRBD2 (6 bases each). V was trimmed by 0 bases and J by 4 bases, leaving 12 bases between them. CDR3 length: 15 residues. Germline V CDR1 and CDR2: SGHNT, YENEEA. CDR3 region: CASSLDTGGPETQYF. CDR3 bases: TGTGCCAGCAGCTTAGATACCGGGGGCCCAGAGACCCAGTACTTC.

This chain links TRBV7-9 with TRBJ1-2; D gene uncertain. Deletions cut 4 bases from V and 5 bases from J, with 11 bases between. The germline V gene has CDR1 SEHNR and CDR2 FQNEAQ (reference sequence). The CDR3 contains 13 residues. This CDR3 reads CASSSSGSYGYTF. The CDR3 DNA follows: TGTGCCAGCAGCTCCTCCGGGTCGTATGGCTACACCTTC.